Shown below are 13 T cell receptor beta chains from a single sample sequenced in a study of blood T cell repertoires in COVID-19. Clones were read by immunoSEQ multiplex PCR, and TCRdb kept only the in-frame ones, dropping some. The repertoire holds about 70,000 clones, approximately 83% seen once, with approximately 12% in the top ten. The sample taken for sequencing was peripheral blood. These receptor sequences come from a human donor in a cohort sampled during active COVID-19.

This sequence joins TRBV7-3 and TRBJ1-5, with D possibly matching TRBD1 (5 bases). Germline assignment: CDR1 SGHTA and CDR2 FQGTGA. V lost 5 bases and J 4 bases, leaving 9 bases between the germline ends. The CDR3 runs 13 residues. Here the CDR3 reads CASSAGGNQPQHF. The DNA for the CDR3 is TGTGCCAGCAGCGCCGGGGGTAATCAGCCCCAGCATTTT.

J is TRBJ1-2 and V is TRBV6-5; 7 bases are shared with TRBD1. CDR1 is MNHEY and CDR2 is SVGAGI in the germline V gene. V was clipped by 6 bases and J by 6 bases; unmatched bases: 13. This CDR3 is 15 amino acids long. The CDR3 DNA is TGTGCCAGCAGCTTGAACTTTAGGGGGCTCGATGGCTACACCTTC. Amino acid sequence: CASSLNFRGLDGYTF.

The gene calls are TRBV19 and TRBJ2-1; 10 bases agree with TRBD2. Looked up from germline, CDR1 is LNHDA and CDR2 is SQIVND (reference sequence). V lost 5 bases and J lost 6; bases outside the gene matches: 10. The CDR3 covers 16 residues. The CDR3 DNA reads TGTGCCAGTAGTTCGTTAGCGGGGGGCAGAGGCAATGAGCAGTTCTTC. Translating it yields CASSSLAGGRGNEQFF.

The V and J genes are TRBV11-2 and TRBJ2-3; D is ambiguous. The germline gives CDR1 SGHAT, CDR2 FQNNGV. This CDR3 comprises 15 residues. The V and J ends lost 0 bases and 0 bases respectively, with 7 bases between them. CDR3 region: CASSLDGTSTDTQYF. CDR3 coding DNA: TGTGCCAGCAGCTTAGATGGTACTAGCACAGATACGCAGTATTTT.

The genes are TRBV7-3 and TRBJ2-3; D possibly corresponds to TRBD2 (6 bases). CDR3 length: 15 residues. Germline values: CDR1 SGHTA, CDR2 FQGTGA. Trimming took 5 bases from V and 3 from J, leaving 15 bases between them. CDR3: CASSRAGPQTDTQYF. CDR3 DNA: TGTGCCAGCAGCCGGGCGGGGCCGCAAACAGATACGCAGTATTTT.

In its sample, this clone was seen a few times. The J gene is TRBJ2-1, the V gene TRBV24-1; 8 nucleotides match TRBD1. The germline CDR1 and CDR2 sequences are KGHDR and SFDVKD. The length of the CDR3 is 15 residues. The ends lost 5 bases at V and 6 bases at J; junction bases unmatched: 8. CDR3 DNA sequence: TGTGCCACCAGTGCGGCAGGGGGCCTTTCCAATGAGCAGTTCTTC. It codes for CATSAAGGLSNEQFF.

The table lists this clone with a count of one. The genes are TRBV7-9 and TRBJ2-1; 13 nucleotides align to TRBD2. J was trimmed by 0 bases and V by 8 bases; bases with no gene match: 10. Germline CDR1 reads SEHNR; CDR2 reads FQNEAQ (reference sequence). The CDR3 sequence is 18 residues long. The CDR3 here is CASSGLAGVNPSYNEQFF. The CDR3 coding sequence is TGTGCCAGCTCCGGACTAGCGGGGGTAAACCCCTCCTACAATGAGCAGTTCTTC.

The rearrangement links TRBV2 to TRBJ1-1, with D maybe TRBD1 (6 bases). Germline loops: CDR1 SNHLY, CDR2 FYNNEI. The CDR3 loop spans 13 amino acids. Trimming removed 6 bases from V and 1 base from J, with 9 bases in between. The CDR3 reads CASSYRENTEAFF. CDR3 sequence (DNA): TGTGCCAGCAGCTACAGGGAGAACACTGAAGCTTTCTTT.

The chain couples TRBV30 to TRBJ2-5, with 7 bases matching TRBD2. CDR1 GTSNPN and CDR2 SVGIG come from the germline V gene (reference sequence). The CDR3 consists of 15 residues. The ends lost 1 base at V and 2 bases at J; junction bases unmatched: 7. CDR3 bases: TGTGCCTGGAGTGGGAAGTGGCGGGGGCAAGAGACCCAGTACTTC. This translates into CAWSGKWRGQETQYF.

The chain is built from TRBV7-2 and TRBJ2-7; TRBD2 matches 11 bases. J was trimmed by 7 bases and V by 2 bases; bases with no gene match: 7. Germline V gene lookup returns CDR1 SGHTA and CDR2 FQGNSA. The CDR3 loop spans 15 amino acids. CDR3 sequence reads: CASSLRGLAGGEQYF. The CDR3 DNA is TGTGCCAGCAGCTTAAGAGGACTAGCGGGTGGGGAGCAGTACTTC.

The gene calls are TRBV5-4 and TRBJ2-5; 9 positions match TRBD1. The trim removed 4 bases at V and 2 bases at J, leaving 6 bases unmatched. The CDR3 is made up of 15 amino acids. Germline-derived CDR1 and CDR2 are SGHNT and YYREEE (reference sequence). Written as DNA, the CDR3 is TGTGCCAGCAGCCATAGACAGGGGGTGCAAGAGACCCAGTACTTC. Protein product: CASSHRQGVQETQYF.

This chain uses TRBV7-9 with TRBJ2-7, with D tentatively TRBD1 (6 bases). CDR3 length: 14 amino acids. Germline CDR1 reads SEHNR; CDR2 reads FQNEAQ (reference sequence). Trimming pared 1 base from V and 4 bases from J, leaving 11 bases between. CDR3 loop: CASSLGTGTYEQYF. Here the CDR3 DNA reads TGTGCCAGCAGCTTAGGAACAGGGACGTACGAGCAGTACTTC. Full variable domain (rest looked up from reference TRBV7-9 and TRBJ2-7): DTGVSQNPRHKITKRGQNVTFRCDPISEHNRLYWYRQTLGQGPEFLTYFQNEAQLEKSRLLSDRFSAERPKGSFSTLEIQRTEQGDSAMYLCASSLGTGTYEQYFGPGTRLTVT.

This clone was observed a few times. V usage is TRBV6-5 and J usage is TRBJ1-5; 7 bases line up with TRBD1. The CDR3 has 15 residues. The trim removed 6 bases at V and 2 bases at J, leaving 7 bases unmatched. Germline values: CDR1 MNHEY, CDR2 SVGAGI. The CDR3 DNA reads TGTGCCAGCAGCCGACAGGGTTTGCGCAATCAGCCCCAGCATTTT. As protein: CASSRQGLRNQPQHF.